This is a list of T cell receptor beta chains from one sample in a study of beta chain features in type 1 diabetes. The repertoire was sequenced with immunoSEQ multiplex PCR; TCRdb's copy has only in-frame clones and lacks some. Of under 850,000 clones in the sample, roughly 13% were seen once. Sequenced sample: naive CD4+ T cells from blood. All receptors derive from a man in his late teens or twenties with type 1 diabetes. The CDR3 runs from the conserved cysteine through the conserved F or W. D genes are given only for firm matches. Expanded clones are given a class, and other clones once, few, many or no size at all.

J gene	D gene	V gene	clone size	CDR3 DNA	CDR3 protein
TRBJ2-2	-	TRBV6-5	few	TGTGCCAGCAGTCCACCGGGACGGAACACCGGGGAGCTGTTTTTT	CASSPPGRNTGELFF
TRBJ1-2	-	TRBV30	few	TGTGCCTGGAGTGCCCTCCCGACAGTATGGGCTAACTATGGCTACACCTTC	CAWSALPTVWANYGYTF
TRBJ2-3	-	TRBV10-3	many	TGTGCCATCAGGATCACAGATACGCAGTATTTT	CAIRITDTQYF
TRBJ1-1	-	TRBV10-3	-	TGTGCCATCAGTGAAAGTCAGCTGAACACTGAAGCTTTCTTT	CAISESQLNTEAFF
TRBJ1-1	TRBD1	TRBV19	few	TGTGCCAGTAGTTTTCAGGGGGACACTGAAGCTTTCTTT	CASSFQGDTEAFF
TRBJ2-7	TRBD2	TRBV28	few	TGTGCCAGCACCCTCGGGGGGGACTCCTACGAGCAGTACTTC	CASTLGGDSYEQYF
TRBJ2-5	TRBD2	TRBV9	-	TGTGCCAGCAGCGTAGATCCTAGCGGGGGCTCAGCGGGGACCCAGTACTTC	CASSVDPSGGSAGTQYF
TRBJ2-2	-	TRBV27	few	TGTGCCAGCAGTCCGAAACAGGGAAGGACCGGGGAGCTGTTTTTT	CASSPKQGRTGELFF
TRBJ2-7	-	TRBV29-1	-	TGCAGCGCCGGAGGAGGGGCCGAGGGCGAGCAGTACTTC	CSAGGGAEGEQYF
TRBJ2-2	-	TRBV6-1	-	TGTGCCAGCAGTGAACGGGTGGGGCAGGGAGGCACCGGGGAGCTGTTTTTT	CASSERVGQGGTGELFF
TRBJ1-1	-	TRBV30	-	TGTGCCTGGAGCCCTGGTGGAGGGCGAAACACTGAAGCTTTCTTT	CAWSPGGGRNTEAFF
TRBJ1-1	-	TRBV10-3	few	TGTGCCATCAGCGAGACAAGGGGAATGAACACTGAAGCTTTCTTT	CAISETRGMNTEAFF
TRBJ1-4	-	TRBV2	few	TGTGCCAGCAGTGGGATGGCCCAGAATGAAAAACTGTTTTTT	CASSGMAQNEKLFF
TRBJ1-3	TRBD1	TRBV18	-	TGTGCCAGCCGGACAGGAAACTCTGGAAACACCATATATTTT	CASRTGNSGNTIYF
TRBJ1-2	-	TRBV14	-	TGTGCCAGCAGCCAAACCCCCGGGGCAAACTATGGCTACACCTTC	CASSQTPGANYGYTF
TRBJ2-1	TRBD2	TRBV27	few	TGTGCCAGCAGTTTAAGGCGGGGGGTACCCTACAATGAGCAGTTCTTC	CASSLRRGVPYNEQFF
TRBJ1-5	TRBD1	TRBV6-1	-	TGTGCCAGCAGTGGAGAAAGGAGGGGGCGAGGGAATCAGCCCCAGCATTTT	CASSGERRGRGNQPQHF
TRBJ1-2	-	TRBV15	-	TGTGCCACCAGCAGAGACGGAGAAGGTGGCTACACCTTC	CATSRDGEGGYTF
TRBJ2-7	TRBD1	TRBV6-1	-	TGTGCCAGCACCTTACTTGGGACAGATGGCTACGAGCAGTACTTC	CASTLLGTDGYEQYF
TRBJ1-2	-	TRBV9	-	TGTGCCAGCAGCGTAGAGTATAACTATGGCTACACCTTC	CASSVEYNYGYTF
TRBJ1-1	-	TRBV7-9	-	TGTGCCAGCAGCTTTCGACTGAACACTGAAGCTTTCTTT	CASSFRLNTEAFF
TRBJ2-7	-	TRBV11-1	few	TGTGCCAGCAGCTCAATAACCTACGAGCAGTACTTC	CASSSITYEQYF
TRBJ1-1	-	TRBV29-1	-	TGCAGCGTTGAGATGGGCTCACCGGGCACTGAAGCTTTCTTT	CSVEMGSPGTEAFF
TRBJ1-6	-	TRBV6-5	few	TGTGCCAGCAGTTACGAAGGGAGTGGGGGGCTTTCACCCCTCCACTTT	CASSYEGSGGLSPLHF
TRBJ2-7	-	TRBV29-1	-	TGCAGCGTTTCCAGGGTCGACGAGCAGTACTTC	CSVSRVDEQYF
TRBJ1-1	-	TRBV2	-	TGTGCCAGCAGTGAGCGGGGAACGGGCGTGGGGGCTGAAGCTTTCTTT	CASSERGTGVGAEAFF
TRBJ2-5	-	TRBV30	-	TGTGCCTGGGCCCCGGGAACGGGGGCAAGGGAGCAGTACTTC	CAWAPGTGAREQYF
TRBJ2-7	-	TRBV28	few	TGTGCCAGCAGTCCTAGGGACCGCACCTACGAGCAGTACTTC	CASSPRDRTYEQYF
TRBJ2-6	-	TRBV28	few	TGTGCCAGCAGTCCACTTAACCCTGGGGCCAACGTCCTGACTTTC	CASSPLNPGANVLTF
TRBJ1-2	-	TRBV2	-	TGTGCCAGCAGCCGCATAGAAGCTAACTATGGCTACACCTTC	CASSRIEANYGYTF
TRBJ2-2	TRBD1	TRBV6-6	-	TGTGCCAGCAACAGGGGTGCCGGGGAGCTGTTTTTT	CASNRGAGELFF
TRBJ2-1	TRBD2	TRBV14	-	TGTGCCAGCAGCCAAGCTAGCGGGGGGCTCAACAATGAGCAGTTCTTC	CASSQASGGLNNEQFF
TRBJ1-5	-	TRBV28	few	TGTGCCAGTAGGGGACCGAGCAATCAGCCCCAGCATTTT	CASRGPSNQPQHF
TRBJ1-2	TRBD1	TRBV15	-	TGTGCCACCAGCGCCCGGACAGGGGTGGATGGCTACACCTTC	CATSARTGVDGYTF
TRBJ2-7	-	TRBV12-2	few	TGTGCAAGTCGCTTAGGGGTGGACAAGCAGTACTTC	CASRLGVDKQYF
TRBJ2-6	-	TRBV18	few	TGTGCCAGCTCACCCAGGGACGTCGTCTCTGGGGCCAACGTCCTGACTTTC	CASSPRDVVSGANVLTF
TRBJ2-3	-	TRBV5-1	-	TGCGCCAGCAGCCCAGGGCGGATACAAAGCACAGATACGCAGTATTTT	CASSPGRIQSTDTQYF
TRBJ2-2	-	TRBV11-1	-	TGTGCCAGCAGCCCACGGCCCGAGGAGCGGCCCACCGGGGAGCTGTTTTTT	CASSPRPEERPTGELFF
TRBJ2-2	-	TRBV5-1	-	TGCGCCAGCAGCGCAGTAAATGCGAACACCGGGGAGCTGTTTTTT	CASSAVNANTGELFF
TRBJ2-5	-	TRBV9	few	TGTGCCAGCAGCGTAGCTACGTCGGGAGAGACCCAGTACTTC	CASSVATSGETQYF
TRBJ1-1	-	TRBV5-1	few	TGCGCCAGCAGCTTGGGGGTAAATGGGTTGAACACTGAAGCTTTCTTT	CASSLGVNGLNTEAFF
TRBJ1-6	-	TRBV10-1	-	TGCGCCAGCAGTGCCTTCTCGGGGAATTCACCCCTCCACTTT	CASSAFSGNSPLHF
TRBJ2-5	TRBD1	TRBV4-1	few	TGCGCCAGCAGCCAAGATCGGACAGGGAGGACCCAGTACTTC	CASSQDRTGRTQYF
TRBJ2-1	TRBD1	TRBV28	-	TGTGCCAGCAGTGAACAGGGGGCCCCCTACAATGAGCAGTTCTTC	CASSEQGAPYNEQFF
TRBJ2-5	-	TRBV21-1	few	TGTGCCAGCAGCTATCCCGGGGGAGGGGAGACCCAGTACTTC	CASSYPGGGETQYF
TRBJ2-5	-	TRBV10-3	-	TGTGCCATCAGTGACAGGGGAGAGACCCAGTACTTC	CAISDRGETQYF
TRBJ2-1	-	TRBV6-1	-	TGTGCCAGCAGTGAATGGGCGGCGACCAAGCAGTTCTTC	CASSEWAATKQFF
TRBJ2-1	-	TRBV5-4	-	TGTGCCAGCAGCTTGAATGTAGATAAAAATGAGCAGTTCTTC	CASSLNVDKNEQFF
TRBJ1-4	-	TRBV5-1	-	TGCGCCAGCAGCTTTACTGCGGGGTACCTTGAAAAACTGTTTTTT	CASSFTAGYLEKLFF
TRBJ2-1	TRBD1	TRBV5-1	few	TGCGCCAGCAGCAAATCGGACAGGGGTGGAGAGCAGTTCTTC	CASSKSDRGGEQFF
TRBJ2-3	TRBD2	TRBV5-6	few	TGTGCCAGCAGCGCCGGACTAGCGGGGGCGTCCACAGATACGCAGTATTTT	CASSAGLAGASTDTQYF
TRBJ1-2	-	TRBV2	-	TGTGCCAGCAGTGAAGCGCCGGTACCCCGCTACACCTTC	CASSEAPVPRYTF
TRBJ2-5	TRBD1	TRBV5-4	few	TGTGCCAGCAGCCAGGACAGGGTGTCCCAGTACTTC	CASSQDRVSQYF
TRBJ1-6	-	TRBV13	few	TGTGCCAGCAGCTTACAGGCAGGGGATAATTCACCCCTCCACTTT	CASSLQAGDNSPLHF
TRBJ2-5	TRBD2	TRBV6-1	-	TGTGCCAGCAGTTTCAGCGGGGGATTCCAAGAGACCCAGTACTTC	CASSFSGGFQETQYF
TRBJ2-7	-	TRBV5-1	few	TGCGCCAGCAGCTTGGGCGGGGCCCCCTACGAGCAGTACTTC	CASSLGGAPYEQYF
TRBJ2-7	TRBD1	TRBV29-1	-	TGCAGCGTTACGGGACAGGGCAGGTTCGAGCAGTACTTC	CSVTGQGRFEQYF
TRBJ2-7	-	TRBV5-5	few	TGTGCCAGCAGCTTGACCCCAGGGCGTGCCACGTACGAGCAGTACTTC	CASSLTPGRATYEQYF
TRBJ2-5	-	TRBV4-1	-	TGCGCCAGCAGCCCAGCCGTGAGTTTGGGAGAGACCCAGTACTTC	CASSPAVSLGETQYF